This T cell receptor beta chain was obtained from a study of identical twins. TCRdb recomputed calls from the 5' RACE reads with MiXCR, one row per CDR3 protein. Altogether over 600,000 distinct CDR3 sequences are present, roughly 20% being singletons, with the ten largest covering approximately 4.3%. Germline CDR1 is SGHAT and CDR2 is FQNNGV. The CDR3 is made up of 18 amino acids. V shed 4 bases, J shed 6 bases, and the junction held 16 bases outside the gene matches. The same specimen was also included in a second study, on T cells expressing NK-cell markers. Per that study: NKG2C+ dominant clonotypes from roughly 6 donors made up about 1.0-8% of CD8+ T cells.

The chain carries TRBV11-2 and TRBJ2-3; 10 bases line up with TRBD2. Sequencing input: PBMCs. This receptor was obtained from a woman younger than 35 in good health. The CDR3 nucleotides are TGTGCCAGCAGCTCCCCCCGCAGCGGGAGGGACATACGGGATACGCAGTATTTT. It encodes CASSSPRSGRDIRDTQYF.